Listed below are T cell receptor beta chains from one sample, sequenced in a study of blood T cells in healthy people across ages. TCRdb redid the calling of the 5' RACE reads with MiXCR, one entry per CDR3 protein. The sample consists of about 1.5 million distinct CDR3 sequences, approximately 43% of them appearing once. Sequences were obtained from blood. Every receptor here comes from a woman aged 18-29 years in good health. The CDR3 runs from the conserved cysteine through the conserved F or W. The D gene is left open where the match is weak. The size field is filled for only some rows; it gives once, few, many or a size class.

d_call: TRBD2; v_call: TRBV12-3/TRBV12-4; j_call: TRBJ2-5; clone_size: .; cdr3_nt: TGTGCCAGCAGGAGAACTAGCGGGGGGGCTCTGACCCAGTACTTC; cdr3_aa: CASRRTSGGALTQYF
d_call: .; v_call: TRBV6-2/TRBV6-3; j_call: TRBJ2-7; clone_size: .; cdr3_nt: TGTGCCAGCAGTCGACAGGCTACCTACGAGCAGTACTTC; cdr3_aa: CASSRQATYEQYF
d_call: .; v_call: TRBV3-1; j_call: TRBJ1-2; clone_size: .; cdr3_nt: TGTGCCAGCAGCCAAGCTCGGGGGCCCTATAACTATGGCTACACCTTC; cdr3_aa: CASSQARGPYNYGYTF
d_call: .; v_call: TRBV11-2; j_call: TRBJ2-3; clone_size: .; cdr3_nt: TGTGCCAGCAGCCTCCTTTTGGTAGATACGCAGTATTTT; cdr3_aa: CASSLLLVDTQYF
d_call: TRBD2; v_call: TRBV10-3; j_call: TRBJ2-3; clone_size: .; cdr3_nt: TGTGCCATCAGTGAGTCTGCGCGGGGGGGCCTCGGGATGGCAGATACGCAGTATTTT; cdr3_aa: CAISESARGGLGMADTQYF
d_call: TRBD2; v_call: TRBV20-1; j_call: TRBJ2-1; clone_size: few; cdr3_nt: TGCAGTGCTATCGACCCACTAGCGGGGAATGAGCAGTTCTTC; cdr3_aa: CSAIDPLAGNEQFF
d_call: .; v_call: TRBV2; j_call: TRBJ1-2; clone_size: .; cdr3_nt: TGTGCCAGCAGGGAACGGGGCAGGGAGGCTGGCTACACCTTC; cdr3_aa: CASRERGREAGYTF
d_call: TRBD2; v_call: TRBV20-1; j_call: TRBJ2-3; clone_size: few; cdr3_nt: TGCAGTAGCCCGGGACTAGCGGGGAGCACAGATACGCAGTATTTT; cdr3_aa: CSSPGLAGSTDTQYF
d_call: .; v_call: TRBV5-1; j_call: TRBJ1-4; clone_size: .; cdr3_nt: TGCGCCAGCAGCACAGACGGCGCCTCTAATGAAAAACTGTTTTTT; cdr3_aa: CASSTDGASNEKLFF
d_call: .; v_call: TRBV29-1; j_call: TRBJ1-6; clone_size: .; cdr3_nt: TGCAGCGTCGGGGACGGGAATTCACCCCTCCACTTT; cdr3_aa: CSVGDGNSPLHF
d_call: .; v_call: TRBV5-1; j_call: TRBJ1-1; clone_size: .; cdr3_nt: TGCGCCAGCAGCACAGATCCGAACACTGAAGCTTTCTTT; cdr3_aa: CASSTDPNTEAFF
d_call: TRBD2; v_call: TRBV12-3/TRBV12-4; j_call: TRBJ2-1; clone_size: once; cdr3_nt: TGTGCCAGCAATTTGGGACTAGCGAGGCACAATGAGCAGTTCTTC; cdr3_aa: CASNLGLARHNEQFF
d_call: .; v_call: TRBV12-3/TRBV12-4; j_call: TRBJ1-4; clone_size: .; cdr3_nt: TGTGCCAGCAGACGCTCAGGGGTTGTTGAAAAACTGTTTTTT; cdr3_aa: CASRRSGVVEKLFF
d_call: .; v_call: TRBV7-9; j_call: TRBJ2-2; clone_size: .; cdr3_nt: TGTGCCAGCAGCACCCTTGGGAGACCCGGGGAGCTGTTTTTT; cdr3_aa: CASSTLGRPGELFF
d_call: .; v_call: TRBV2; j_call: TRBJ2-1; clone_size: few; cdr3_nt: TGTGCCAGCGTCCTTGATTACAATGAGCAGTTCTTC; cdr3_aa: CASVLDYNEQFF
d_call: TRBD2; v_call: TRBV20-1; j_call: TRBJ2-3; clone_size: .; cdr3_nt: TGCAGTGCTTCAAGCGGGGGGGCGATGGATACGCAGTATTTT; cdr3_aa: CSASSGGAMDTQYF
d_call: .; v_call: TRBV6-5; j_call: TRBJ1-1; clone_size: .; cdr3_nt: TGTGCCAGCAGCCGAGAAGTGAACCCTGAAGCTTTCTTT; cdr3_aa: CASSREVNPEAFF
d_call: TRBD1; v_call: TRBV28; j_call: TRBJ2-5; clone_size: many; cdr3_nt: TGTGCCAGCATGCCTTCCGGGACAGGGGGGGAAGAGACCCAGTACTTC; cdr3_aa: CASMPSGTGGEETQYF
d_call: .; v_call: TRBV29-1; j_call: TRBJ2-4; clone_size: .; cdr3_nt: TGCAGCGTTGAAGACGGGGTTTTGGGGCAGCCAACGTACTTC; cdr3_aa: CSVEDGVLGQPTYF
d_call: TRBD2; v_call: TRBV2; j_call: TRBJ2-1; clone_size: .; cdr3_nt: TGTGCCAGCTACAGCGGGGTGTGGTATGAGCAGTTCTTC; cdr3_aa: CASYSGVWYEQFF
d_call: TRBD2; v_call: TRBV12-3/TRBV12-4; j_call: TRBJ2-1; clone_size: few; cdr3_nt: TGTGCCAGCAGTTCAGACCTGGGACTAGCCCACAATGAGCAGTTCTTC; cdr3_aa: CASSSDLGLAHNEQFF
d_call: .; v_call: TRBV27; j_call: TRBJ1-2; clone_size: .; cdr3_nt: TGTGCCAGCAGTTTATTTGGGGCCGGAGGCTACACCTTC; cdr3_aa: CASSLFGAGGYTF
d_call: .; v_call: TRBV28; j_call: TRBJ2-3; clone_size: .; cdr3_nt: TGTGCCAGCAGTCACTCTACCATCGAGTTGAAGACAGATACGCAGTATTTT; cdr3_aa: CASSHSTIELKTDTQYF
d_call: .; v_call: TRBV9; j_call: TRBJ1-2; clone_size: .; cdr3_nt: TGTGCCAGCAGGGGGAAATATTACTATGGCTACACCTTC; cdr3_aa: CASRGKYYYGYTF
d_call: TRBD1; v_call: TRBV10-1; j_call: TRBJ2-7; clone_size: .; cdr3_nt: TGCGCCAGAAAACACTTGGAAAACAGGGGGCCAACCTACGAGCAGTACTTC; cdr3_aa: CARKHLENRGPTYEQYF
d_call: TRBD2; v_call: TRBV12-3/TRBV12-4; j_call: TRBJ2-1; clone_size: .; cdr3_nt: TGTGCCAGCAGTTTTAATGTCGGGAGGGGGAGGAATGAGCAGTTCTTC; cdr3_aa: CASSFNVGRGRNEQFF
d_call: TRBD1; v_call: TRBV14; j_call: TRBJ1-1; clone_size: few; cdr3_nt: TGTGCCAGCAGGGCAGGGGGCGCGGTAACTGAAGCTTTCTTT; cdr3_aa: CASRAGGAVTEAFF
d_call: TRBD1; v_call: TRBV20-1; j_call: TRBJ2-3; clone_size: .; cdr3_nt: TGCAGTGCTAGGACAGGGTCAGATACGCAGTATTTT; cdr3_aa: CSARTGSDTQYF
d_call: .; v_call: TRBV6-5; j_call: TRBJ2-7; clone_size: .; cdr3_nt: TGTGCCAGCAGGGAGGTTTGGGACCCCTACGAGCAGTACTTC; cdr3_aa: CASREVWDPYEQYF
d_call: .; v_call: TRBV12-3/TRBV12-4; j_call: TRBJ2-4; clone_size: few; cdr3_nt: TGTGCCAGCAGTTTAGTAGGGGGGTTTCGGGCCAAAAACATTCAGTACTTC; cdr3_aa: CASSLVGGFRAKNIQYF
d_call: TRBD2; v_call: TRBV29-1; j_call: TRBJ2-3; clone_size: few; cdr3_nt: TGCAGCGTTGAACGGGAGGCTCATACGCAGTATTTT; cdr3_aa: CSVEREAHTQYF
d_call: .; v_call: TRBV21-1; j_call: TRBJ2-7; clone_size: .; cdr3_nt: TGTGCCAGCAGCCAGCCGGCCAACATTAATGAGCAGTACTTC; cdr3_aa: CASSQPANINEQYF
d_call: TRBD1; v_call: TRBV12-3/TRBV12-4; j_call: TRBJ2-3; clone_size: .; cdr3_nt: TGTGCCAGCAGTTCCCCGGGACAGGGTTTTGCAGATACGCAGTATTTT; cdr3_aa: CASSSPGQGFADTQYF
d_call: TRBD1; v_call: TRBV9; j_call: TRBJ2-5; clone_size: many; cdr3_nt: TGTGCCAGCAGCGTAGCAGGGGGCCAAGAGACCCAGTACTTC; cdr3_aa: CASSVAGGQETQYF
d_call: .; v_call: TRBV7-6; j_call: TRBJ1-5; clone_size: few; cdr3_nt: TGTGCCAGCAGCTTAGCCCCGGGGGAGGGTCAGCCCCAGCATTTT; cdr3_aa: CASSLAPGEGQPQHF
d_call: .; v_call: TRBV13; j_call: TRBJ2-1; clone_size: .; cdr3_nt: TGTGCCAGCAGCCGCGGACAGACCCATTCCTACAATGAGCAGTTCTTC; cdr3_aa: CASSRGQTHSYNEQFF
d_call: TRBD2; v_call: TRBV6-2/TRBV6-3; j_call: TRBJ2-7; clone_size: .; cdr3_nt: TGTGCCAGCAGTTACTCCGGGACTAGCGGGATAAACGAGCAGTACTTC; cdr3_aa: CASSYSGTSGINEQYF